A selection of T cell receptor beta chains follows, all from one sample in a study of a mutant IDH1 vaccine in newly diagnosed glioma. Antigen specificity for these receptors is unknown. Profiling relied on immunoSEQ multiplex PCR, and the TCRdb table lists in-frame clones only, not all of them. The table records tens of thousands of clones, 70% to 85% of them present only once. The sequencing here drew on PBMCs, taken from a glioma patient whose treatment included an IDH1 peptide vaccine. These receptors all stem from a man aged 35 to 55 with glioma. The CDR3 runs from the conserved cysteine through the conserved F or W. The D gene is left open where the match is weak. Only some rows state a clone size, as once, few, many or a class for expanded clones.

V gene	J gene	D gene	clone size	CDR3 DNA	CDR3 protein
TRBV6-1	TRBJ2-2	-	-	TGTGCCAGCAGCGTCCACGGAACGAACACCGGGGAGCTGTTTTTT	CASSVHGTNTGELFF
TRBV10-1	TRBJ1-1	-	-	TGCGCCAGCAGCGGACCTGGGGGGGAAGCTTTCTTT	CASSGPGGEAFF
TRBV7-9	TRBJ2-3	TRBD2	-	TGTGCCAGCAGCTCCTCGGTAGCGGGGAACGATACGCAGTATTTT	CASSSSVAGNDTQYF
TRBV4-1	TRBJ2-1	TRBD2	-	TGCGCCAGCAGCCACCTGGGACTAGCGGGAGGTCCCCCCGCCTACAATGAGCAGTTCTTC	CASSHLGLAGGPPAYNEQFF
TRBV19	TRBJ2-2	-	-	TGTGCCAGTAGCCCGAACACCGGGGAGCTGTTTTTT	CASSPNTGELFF
TRBV7-6	TRBJ2-2	-	once	TGTGCCAGCAGCCTTCAGGAGGCGAACACCGGGGAGCTGTTTTTT	CASSLQEANTGELFF
TRBV11-3	TRBJ2-1	-	-	TGTGCCAGCAGCTTCACTCGTACCCGCCACAATGAGCAGTTCTTC	CASSFTRTRHNEQFF
TRBV5-1	TRBJ2-6	-	few	TGCGCCAGCAGCTTGGCCCGGGGTGACGCCAACGTCCTGACTTTC	CASSLARGDANVLTF
TRBV6-6	TRBJ2-3	-	once	TGTGCCAGCAGTCGAATAGGGGATACGCAGTATTTT	CASSRIGDTQYF
TRBV29-1	TRBJ2-1	TRBD2	-	TGCAGCGTTGCACCTAGCGGAAATTACAATGAGCAGTTCTTC	CSVAPSGNYNEQFF
TRBV29-1	TRBJ2-7	-	-	TGCAGCGTTGGTGTACCGCTAATAGGATTCTCCTACGAGCAGTACTTC	CSVGVPLIGFSYEQYF
TRBV7-9	TRBJ1-2	-	-	TGTGCCAGCAGCTTAGGGGGGGTTAACTATGGCTACACCTTC	CASSLGGVNYGYTF
TRBV5-5	TRBJ1-2	TRBD1	-	TGTGCCAGCAGCTCGTGGACAGGGGCGGGACGTGGCTACACCTTC	CASSSWTGAGRGYTF
TRBV7-9	TRBJ2-3	TRBD2	-	TGTGCCAGCTGTAGCGGGAGTGGGGGCACAGATACGCAGTATTTT	CASCSGSGGTDTQYF
TRBV7-2	TRBJ2-1	-	-	TGTGCCAGCAGCCACGACCAGAGGGACAATGAGCAGTTCTTC	CASSHDQRDNEQFF
TRBV4-1	TRBJ1-2	-	once	TGCGCCAGCAGACGCCCGTCGGGGAATAGGGATGGCTACACCTTC	CASRRPSGNRDGYTF
TRBV5-6	TRBJ1-2	-	-	TGTGCCAGCAGCTTGGTTCAAGACTATGGCTACACCTTC	CASSLVQDYGYTF
TRBV21-1	TRBJ1-1	-	-	TGTGCCAGCAGCAAAGTTGAGGTAAAGGACAGGAGGAACACTGAAGCTTTCTTT	CASSKVEVKDRRNTEAFF
TRBV5-4	TRBJ2-3	TRBD1	-	TGTGCCAGCACTCTCAGAGGGGGCGGGACAGATACGCAGTATTTT	CASTLRGGGTDTQYF
TRBV19	TRBJ2-1	TRBD2	-	TGTGCCAGTAGAATAAGCGGGAGGGTCGACAATGAGCAGTTCTTC	CASRISGRVDNEQFF
TRBV7-9	TRBJ2-1	-	-	TGTGCCAGCAGCTCGGCGCCCAATGAGCAGTTCTTC	CASSSAPNEQFF
TRBV29-1	TRBJ2-2	TRBD2	-	TGCAGCGCTAGGACTAGCGGGAGTGGCACCGGGGAGCTGTTTTTT	CSARTSGSGTGELFF
TRBV7-8	TRBJ2-5	-	-	TGTGCCAGCAGCCCTCGCTTTCAAGAGACCCAGTACTTC	CASSPRFQETQYF
TRBV10-3	TRBJ1-1	-	-	TGTGCCATCAGCCCCGGAGGGTCGGGGAACACTGAAGCTTTCTTT	CAISPGGSGNTEAFF
TRBV2	TRBJ1-4	-	-	TGTGCCAGCAGTGACTTCAGGGGAACTAATGAAAAACTGTTTTTT	CASSDFRGTNEKLFF
TRBV5-4	TRBJ2-7	TRBD2	-	TGTGCCAGCAGCACCCGGGAGGTTGGCGAGCAGTACTTC	CASSTREVGEQYF
TRBV25-1	TRBJ2-5	-	-	TGTGCCAGCACCATTTCTATAGCGGACCAAGAGACCCAGTACTTC	CASTISIADQETQYF
TRBV14	TRBJ1-3	TRBD1	once	TGTGCCAGCAGCCAAGGGGACAGGGGATATTCGCCTGGAAACACCATATATTTT	CASSQGDRGYSPGNTIYF
TRBV6-1	TRBJ2-3	TRBD2	-	TGTGCCAGCAGATCGGGACTAGCGGGCACAGATACGCAGTATTTT	CASRSGLAGTDTQYF
TRBV7-6	TRBJ2-3	-	-	TGTGCCAGCAGCTTAGAAGGGGTTCCGGGCACAGATACGCAGTATTTT	CASSLEGVPGTDTQYF
TRBV6-1	TRBJ2-6	TRBD1	-	TGTGCCAGCAGGACCCCAGGGGGCAAGGCCAACGTCCTGACTTTT	CASRTPGGKANVLTF
TRBV6-6	TRBJ2-6	TRBD1	-	TGTGCCAGCACCGGGACAGGGACCTCTGGGGCCAACGTCCTGACTTTC	CASTGTGTSGANVLTF
TRBV7-2	TRBJ2-1	TRBD2	-	TGTGCCAGCAGCCCCCGGAGGACTAGCAGGTATGAGCAGTTCTTC	CASSPRRTSRYEQFF
TRBV7-2	TRBJ2-1	TRBD2	-	TGTGCCAGCAGCCCGGGACTAGCGGGGAGTGAGCAGTTCTTC	CASSPGLAGSEQFF
TRBV5-1	TRBJ2-1	TRBD2	-	TGCGCCAGCAGCTTAGTAGCGGGAGGGCCCGGGAATGAGCAGTTCTTC	CASSLVAGGPGNEQFF
TRBV28	TRBJ1-2	TRBD1	-	TGTGCCAGCAGTTTCGACAGGGCGGGGTATGGCTACACCTTC	CASSFDRAGYGYTF
TRBV5-1	TRBJ2-3	TRBD2	-	TGCGCCAGCAGCTTGCAGCGGGGCGGGACAGATACGCAGTATTTT	CASSLQRGGTDTQYF
TRBV5-4	TRBJ2-2	-	-	TGTGCCAGCAGTTTAAGCGGAACCGGGGAGCTGTTTTTT	CASSLSGTGELFF
TRBV5-8	TRBJ2-1	-	-	TGTGCCAGCAGCCCTACTAGGTACAATGAGCAGTTCTTC	CASSPTRYNEQFF
TRBV4-1	TRBJ2-1	-	-	TGCGCCAGCAGCCAAGTCCTAGCCGGGACTGGCCACAATGAGCAGTTCTTC	CASSQVLAGTGHNEQFF
TRBV9	TRBJ2-3	TRBD2	-	TGTGCCAGCAGCGGATCGGGACTAGCGGTTCTCACAGATACGCAGTATTTT	CASSGSGLAVLTDTQYF
TRBV19	TRBJ1-1	-	-	TGTGCCAGTAGTAGTAGACAGCGCCTTATGAACACTGAAGCTTTCTTT	CASSSRQRLMNTEAFF
TRBV7-2	TRBJ2-7	TRBD2	-	TGTGCCAGCAGCTTAGCGTCTAGCGGGAGCTCCTACGAGCAGTACTTC	CASSLASSGSSYEQYF
TRBV4-1	TRBJ2-3	TRBD2	once	TGCGCCAGCAGCCAAGATGGGATAGCGGGTAGCACAGATACGCAGTATTTT	CASSQDGIAGSTDTQYF
TRBV14	TRBJ2-5	-	-	TGTGCCAGCAGCCGCCAAAAACAGGTTTGGGGGGCGGAGACCCAGTACTTC	CASSRQKQVWGAETQYF
TRBV5-1	TRBJ2-7	TRBD2	once	TGCGCCAGCAGCCCACTGACTAGCGGGACTCCCGAGCAGTACTTC	CASSPLTSGTPEQYF
TRBV6-5	TRBJ2-3	TRBD2	-	TGTGCCAGCAGACCCGGACTAGCGGGAGCAAATACGCAGTATTTT	CASRPGLAGANTQYF
TRBV29-1	TRBJ1-2	-	-	TGCAGCGCCCGGGCCTCGGATGGCTACACCTTC	CSARASDGYTF
TRBV6-1	TRBJ2-5	-	-	TGTGCCAGCAGTGAAGCGGCGGGGGCGCAGGGAGAGACCCAGTACTTC	CASSEAAGAQGETQYF
TRBV6-1	TRBJ1-1	-	-	TGTGCCAGCACCGGGGGGGCTTTCTTT	CASTGGAFF
TRBV14	TRBJ2-1	-	-	TGTGCCAGCAGCCAAGTCCAGAGCTCCTACAATGAGCAGTTCTTC	CASSQVQSSYNEQFF
TRBV6-5	TRBJ2-3	TRBD2	-	TGTGCCAGCAGTTACCACGGACTAGCCGGCACAGATACGCAGTATTTT	CASSYHGLAGTDTQYF
TRBV5-4	TRBJ2-3	-	-	TGTGCCAGCAGCTCCCAGGGTCGGGGAGCAGATACGCAGTATTTT	CASSSQGRGADTQYF
TRBV18	TRBJ2-1	TRBD1	-	TGTGCCAGCTCCAAGGGACAGGGGGCCAACAATGAGCAGTTCTTC	CASSKGQGANNEQFF
TRBV29-1	TRBJ2-1	-	once	TGCAGCGGAACTAGGTTAGAGCAGTTCTTC	CSGTRLEQFF
TRBV7-2	TRBJ1-1	-	-	TGTGCCAGCAGCTCGGCTGGGCCAGGCTTCGACACTGAAGCTTTCTTT	CASSSAGPGFDTEAFF
TRBV7-2	TRBJ2-3	-	-	TGTGCCAGCAGCTTAGTCTGGGAGGCGTACACAGATACGCAGTATTTT	CASSLVWEAYTDTQYF
TRBV9	TRBJ2-1	-	-	TGTGCCAGCAGCGGAACTCGGGGGGAGCAGTTCTTC	CASSGTRGEQFF
TRBV5-1	TRBJ1-4	-	-	TGCGCCAGCAGCCCGCCGGACAGCCTTAATGAAAAACTGTTTTTT	CASSPPDSLNEKLFF
TRBV19	TRBJ2-5	-	once	TGTGCCAGTCGGACCACAGCCGAGGAGACCCAGTACTTC	CASRTTAEETQYF